This T cell receptor beta chain was identified in a study of CD8 T cells in Susac syndrome. Points from the study as a whole: In its TCR sequencing and HLA analysis, the study acknowledged that the number of individuals was relatively small.

Random hexamers were used to reverse transcribe an amount of roughly 0.45 to 1 ug RNA. An immunoSEQ multiplex PCR generated amplified TCR beta CDR3 products spanning 54 Vbeta and 13 Jbeta. TCRdb re-called the immunoSEQ multiplex PCR reads with MiXCR, one entry per CDR3 protein. This table has 250,000 or so distinct CDR3 sequences, 90% to 95% appearing once. With respect to this clonotype: Antigen specificity is unknown.

Bulk CD8+ and CD4+ cells came from magnetic negative isolation; CD8+ TEMRA by FACS. The V gene's germline CDR1 is SGHTA and CDR2 FQGTGA. V was clipped by 2 bases and J by 0 bases, with 5 bases between them. The CDR3 sequence is 15 residues long. This sequence originates from a human donor with multiple sclerosis. This sequence joins TRBV7-3 and TRBJ2-6; D is unresolved. Material for sequencing was CD4+ T cells from PBMCs. DNA of the CDR3: TGTGCCAGCAGCTTATACAACTCTGGGGCCAACGTCCTGACTTTC. Translation: CASSLYNSGANVLTF.